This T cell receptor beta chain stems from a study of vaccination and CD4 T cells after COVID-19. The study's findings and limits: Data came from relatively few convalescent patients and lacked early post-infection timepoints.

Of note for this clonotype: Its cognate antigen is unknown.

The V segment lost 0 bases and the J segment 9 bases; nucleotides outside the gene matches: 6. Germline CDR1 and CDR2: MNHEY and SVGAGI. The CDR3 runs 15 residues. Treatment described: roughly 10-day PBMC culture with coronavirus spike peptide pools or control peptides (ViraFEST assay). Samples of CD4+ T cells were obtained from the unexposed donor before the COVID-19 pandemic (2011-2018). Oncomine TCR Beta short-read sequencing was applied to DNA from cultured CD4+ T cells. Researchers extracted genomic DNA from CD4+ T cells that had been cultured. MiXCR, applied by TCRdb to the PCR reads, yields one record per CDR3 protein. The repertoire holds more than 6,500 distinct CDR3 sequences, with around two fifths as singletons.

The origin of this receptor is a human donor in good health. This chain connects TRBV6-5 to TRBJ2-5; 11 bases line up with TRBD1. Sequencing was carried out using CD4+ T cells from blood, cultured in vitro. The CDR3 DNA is TGTGCCAGCAGTTACTCGATGGACAGGGGGCTTTCCCAGTACTTC. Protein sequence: CASSYSMDRGLSQYF.